This TCR beta chain was identified during a study of blood T cell repertoires in COVID-19. Study as a whole: Donors in the United States, Italy and Spain gave samples during acute or convalescent COVID-19. Sample material is recorded as cDNA or gDNA derived from T cells, B-cell-depleted T cells, or PBMCs.

The CDR3 has 14 residues. V lost 3 bases and J 1 base, leaving 9 bases between the germline ends. Germline V gene data show CDR1 as MNHNS and CDR2 as SASEGT. Original processing methods: Reference gene primer amplification yielded estimated nucleated cell counts. Assay: immunoSEQ multiplex PCR; the TCRdb copy retains only in-frame clones and omits some. V and J calls and clone size are copied from that table; D and trimming were computed from the DNA. The repertoire has roughly 97,000 clones, 90% of them found once; the top ten carry 1.7%. The chain joins TRBV6-1 to TRBJ1-1; D perhaps matches TRBD1 (5 bases). This receptor was taken from a man aged 60-69 years with acute or convalescent COVID-19. Sample: peripheral blood. CDR3 DNA sequence: TGTGCCAGCAGTGACCGGCAGGGGAACACTGAAGCTTTCTTT. Translating it yields CASSDRQGNTEAFF.